The 7 T cell receptor beta chains below all came from one sample that was sequenced in a study of CD8 T cells in Susac syndrome. RNA in amounts of roughly 0.5 to 1 ug was reverse transcribed with random hexamers. One entry per CDR3 protein results from TCRdb running MiXCR on the immunoSEQ multiplex PCR reads. Counted here are 150,000 to 200,000 distinct CDR3 sequences, approximately 95% occurring once; the ten biggest clones make up less than 0.12%. Sequences were obtained from CD4+ T cells from PBMCs. The source of these receptors is a human donor in good health.

The chain links TRBV30 to TRBJ1-2; D gene unclear. The V and J ends lost 3 bases and 8 bases respectively, with 19 bases between them. In germline, CDR1 is GTSNPN, CDR2 SVGIG (reference sequence). The CDR3 consists of 14 residues. CDR3 amino acids: CAWSPAGSNGGYTF. CDR3 bases: TGTGCCTGGAGCCCCGCAGGTTCTAATGGGGGCTACACCTTC. The variable domain in full, completed from reference TRBV30 and TRBJ1-2, reads SQTIHQWPATLVQPVGSPLSLECTVEGTSNPNLYWYRQAAGRGLQLLFYSVGIGQISSEVPQNLSASRPQDRQFILSSKKLLLSDSGFYLCAWSPAGSNGGYTFGSGTRLTVV.

V usage is TRBV20-1 and J usage is TRBJ1-1; D is perhaps TRBD1 (5 bases). The CDR3 is made up of 13 amino acids. V was shortened by 7 bases and J by 1 base, with 13 bases between the two germline ends. The germline V gene encodes CDR1 DFQATT and CDR2 SNEGSKA (reference sequence). The CDR3 coding sequence is TGCAGTGGTATATTGGGGGGGAACACTGAAGCTTTCTTT. It yields the protein CSGILGGNTEAFF.

V usage is TRBV2 and J usage is TRBJ2-6; D remains ambiguous. Trimming took 8 bases from V and 2 from J, leaving 7 bases between them. The CDR3 extends over 13 amino acids. The V gene's germline CDR1 is SNHLY and CDR2 FYNNEI. In nucleotides, the CDR3 is TGTGCCAGCGTTTCGACTGGGGCCAACGTCCTGACTTTC. Translation gives CASVSTGANVLTF.

The chain has TRBV28 and TRBJ2-1, with D uncertain. Trimming took off 3 bases at V and 2 bases at J, with 8 bases between the two ends. The CDR3 sequence is 14 residues long. The germline V gene encodes CDR1 MDHEN and CDR2 SYDVKM. DNA for the CDR3: TGTGCCAGCAGTTTGAGAACCGCCTACAATGAGCAGTTCTTC. Translating gives CASSLRTAYNEQFF.

The chain recombines TRBV15 with TRBJ2-2, with a weak D call TRBD2 (5 bases). Germline loops: CDR1 LNHNV, CDR2 YYDKDF (reference sequence). V lost 0 bases and J 4 bases, leaving 12 bases between the germline ends. The CDR3 covers 16 residues. CDR3 bases: TGTGCCACCAGCAGAGATAGAGGGCCCAGCACCGGGGAGCTGTTTTTT. Its protein is CATSRDRGPSTGELFF.

CDR3: CASRRGGELFF. CDR3 sequence (DNA): TGTGCCAGCAGGCGGGGTGGGGAGCTGTTTTTT. The rearrangement uses TRBV3-1 and TRBJ2-2; D may be TRBD2 (6 bases). CDR1 is LGHDT and CDR2 is YNNKEL in the germline V gene (reference sequence). The CDR3 spans 11 residues. Trimming took off 6 bases at V and 8 bases at J, with 7 bases between the two ends.

This clonotype was observed a single time. This chain uses TRBV29-1 with TRBJ1-2, with D possibly matching TRBD1 (5 bases). V was clipped by 5 bases and J by 4 bases, with 11 bases between them. CDR1 is SQVTM and CDR2 is ANQGSEA in the germline V gene. The CDR3 contains 12 residues. The CDR3 DNA reads as TGCAGCGTTCGTTCAGGGACCTATGGCTACACCTTC. Translated, it gives CSVRSGTYGYTF.